The clone carrying this TCR beta chain was found many times. Libraries of TCR beta came from iRepertoire HTBI primers plus Arm-PCR of CDR3 regions. TCRdb used MiXCR to reprocess the multiplex PCR reads, holding one entry per CDR3 protein. The data contain approximately 560,000 distinct CDR3 sequences, 15% to 20% of them seen just once; the ten biggest clones take up around 12%. Time point described: newly diagnosed GD, antithyroid drugs for less than 3 months. Following extraction of RNA from PBMCs, that RNA was used to make the TCR library. This sample stems from a study of regulatory T cells in long-lasting Graves disease. These same data were also listed under a study on T cells in Graves' hyperthyroidism and ophthalmopathy.

Sequenced here: peripheral blood mononuclear cells (PBMCs), sampled at new diagnosis, from a patient treated with antithyroid drugs. The TCR originated in a young man with Graves disease.

DNA of the CDR3: TGTGCCAGCAGCTTAGACCAGAGAGATACGCAGTATTTT. Encoded protein: CASSLDQRDTQYF. The chain carries TRBV11-3 and TRBJ2-3; D remains unclear. This CDR3 comprises 13 residues. Germline V gene lookup returns CDR1 SGHNT and CDR2 YENEEA. V lost 0 bases and J 5 bases, leaving 6 bases between the germline ends.